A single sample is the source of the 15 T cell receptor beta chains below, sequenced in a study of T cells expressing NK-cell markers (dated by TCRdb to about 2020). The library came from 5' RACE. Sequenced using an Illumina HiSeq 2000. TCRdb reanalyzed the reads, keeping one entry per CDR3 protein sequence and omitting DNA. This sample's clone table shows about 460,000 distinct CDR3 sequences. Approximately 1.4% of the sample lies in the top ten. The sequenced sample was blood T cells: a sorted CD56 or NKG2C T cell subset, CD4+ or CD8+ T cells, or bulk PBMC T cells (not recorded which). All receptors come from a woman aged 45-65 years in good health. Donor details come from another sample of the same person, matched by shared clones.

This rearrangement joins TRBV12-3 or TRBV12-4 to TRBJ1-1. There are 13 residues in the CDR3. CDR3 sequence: CASSYLGGAEAFF.

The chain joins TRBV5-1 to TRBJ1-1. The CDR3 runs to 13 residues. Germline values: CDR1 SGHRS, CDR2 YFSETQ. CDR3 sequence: CASSFSGNTEAFF.

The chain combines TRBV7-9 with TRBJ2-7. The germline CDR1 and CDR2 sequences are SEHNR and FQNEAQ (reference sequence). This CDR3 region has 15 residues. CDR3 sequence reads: CASSLAYGSSEEQYF.

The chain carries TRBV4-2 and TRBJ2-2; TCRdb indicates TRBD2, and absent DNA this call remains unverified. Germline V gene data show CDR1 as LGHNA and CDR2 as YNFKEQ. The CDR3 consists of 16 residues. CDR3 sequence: CASSQPSGRVAGELFF.

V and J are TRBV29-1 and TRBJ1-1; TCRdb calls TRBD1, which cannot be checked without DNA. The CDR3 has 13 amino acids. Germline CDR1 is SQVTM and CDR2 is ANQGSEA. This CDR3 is CSATGPLNTEAFF. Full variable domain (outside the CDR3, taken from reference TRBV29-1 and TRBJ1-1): SAVISQKPSRDICQRGTSLTIQCQVDSQVTMMFWYRQQPGQSLTLIATANQGSEATYESGFVIDKFPISRPNLTFSTLTVSNMSPEDSSIYLCSATGPLNTEAFFGQGTRLTVV.

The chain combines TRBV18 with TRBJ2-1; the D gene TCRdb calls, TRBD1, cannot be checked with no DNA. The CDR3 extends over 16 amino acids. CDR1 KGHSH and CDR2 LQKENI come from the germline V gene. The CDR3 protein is CASSTVGTGDYNEQFF.

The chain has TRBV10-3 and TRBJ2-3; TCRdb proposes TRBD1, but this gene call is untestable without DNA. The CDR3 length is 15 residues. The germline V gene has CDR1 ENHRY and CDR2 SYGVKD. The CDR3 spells CAMSETGPPADTQYF.

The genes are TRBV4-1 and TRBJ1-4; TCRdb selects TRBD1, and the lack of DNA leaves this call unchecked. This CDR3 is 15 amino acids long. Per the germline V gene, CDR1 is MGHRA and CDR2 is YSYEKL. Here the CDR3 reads CASSVLPFPGEKLFF.

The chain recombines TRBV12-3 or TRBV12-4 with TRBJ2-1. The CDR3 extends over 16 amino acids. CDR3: CASSRRTSSSYNEQFF.

CDR3 in amino acids: CSAGRQNTEAFF. The V and J genes are TRBV29-1 and TRBJ1-1. The CDR3 is 12 residues long. Germline lookup yields CDR1 SQVTM and CDR2 ANQGSEA.

Here the CDR3 reads CASSASRDRFTDTQYF. This sequence joins TRBV5-1 and TRBJ2-3; TCRdb proposes TRBD1, but this gene call is untestable without DNA. This CDR3 is built from 16 residues. Looked up from germline, CDR1 is SGHRS and CDR2 is YFSETQ.

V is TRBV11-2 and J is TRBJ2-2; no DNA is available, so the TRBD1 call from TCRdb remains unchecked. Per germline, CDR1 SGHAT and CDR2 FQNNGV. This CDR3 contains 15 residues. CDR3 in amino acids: CASRPGQGHTGELFF.

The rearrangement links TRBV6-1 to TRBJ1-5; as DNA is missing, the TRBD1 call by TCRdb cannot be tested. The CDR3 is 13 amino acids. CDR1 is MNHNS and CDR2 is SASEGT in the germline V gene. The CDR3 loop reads CATYGQGGQPQHF.

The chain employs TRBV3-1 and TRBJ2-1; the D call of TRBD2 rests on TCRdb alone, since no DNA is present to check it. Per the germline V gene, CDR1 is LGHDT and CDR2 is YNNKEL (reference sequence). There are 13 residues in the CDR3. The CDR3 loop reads CATGTSGRSEQFF.

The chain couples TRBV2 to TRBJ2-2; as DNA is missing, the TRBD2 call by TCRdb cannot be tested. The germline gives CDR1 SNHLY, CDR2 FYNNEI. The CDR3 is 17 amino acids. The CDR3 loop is CASSTSGLELNTGELFF.